This T cell receptor beta chain was captured by sequencing in a study of metastatic and nonmetastatic thyroid tumors. Overall study findings and caveats: When malignant thyroid tumors were compared with benign nodules, TCR beta diversity was reportedly significantly higher in the malignant tumors. This held in both blood and tumor samples.

This clone was counted ten times or more. The antigen is unknown. V lost 4 bases and J lost 9; bases outside the gene matches: 6. This CDR3 is 15 amino acids long. Study processing details: Across clinicopathological groups, CDR3 differences served as the basis for building a distant-metastasis classifier for papillary thyroid cancer. With MiXCR, TCRdb reprocessed the PCR reads. The V and J calls shown here were made by TCRdb, not taken from the authors' results. The sample carries 20,000 to 25,000 clones, about 14% recorded once. Treatment of any kind had been given to no patient before thyroid surgery.

Sequenced input: blood. V and J are TRBV12-3 or TRBV12-4 and TRBJ2-4, with TRBD2 matching 13 bases. The sequence came from a female donor with papillary thyroid cancer or a benign thyroid nodule (not recorded which). Some clones in this sample may be carry-over from other donors' samples. CDR3 amino acids: CASSSGLAGAFIQYF. Here the CDR3 DNA reads TGTGCCAGCAGTTCCGGACTAGCGGGAGCGTTCATTCAGTACTTC.